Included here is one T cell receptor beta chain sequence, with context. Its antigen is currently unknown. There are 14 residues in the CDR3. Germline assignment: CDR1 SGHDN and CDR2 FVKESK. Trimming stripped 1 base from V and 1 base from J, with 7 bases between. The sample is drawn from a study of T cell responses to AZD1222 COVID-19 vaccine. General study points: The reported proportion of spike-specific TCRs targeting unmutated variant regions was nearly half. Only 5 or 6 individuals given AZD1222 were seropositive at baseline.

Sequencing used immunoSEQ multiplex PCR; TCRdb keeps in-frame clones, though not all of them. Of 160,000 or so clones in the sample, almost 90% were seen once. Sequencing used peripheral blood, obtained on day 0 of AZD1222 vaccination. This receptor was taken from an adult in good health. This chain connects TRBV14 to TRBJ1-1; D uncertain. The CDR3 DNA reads TGTGCCAGCAGCCAAGCAGGCCGGAACACTGAAGCTTTCTTT. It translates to CASSQAGRNTEAFF.